This T cell receptor beta chain was captured by sequencing in a study of radiotherapy plus CTLA-4 blockade in lung cancer. Study-wide background: Objective responses were seen in over 15% of patients, disease control in approximately 30%. Study conclusions and caveats: Early blood T cell clone dynamics reportedly forecast response best, with interferon-beta. In blood, tumor-derived TCR clones expanded after radiotherapy plus ipilimumab.

V gave up 6 bases and J gave up 6 bases; unmatched junction bases: 0. Germline CDR1 is SGHKS and CDR2 is YYEKEE (reference sequence). The CDR3 is made up of 11 amino acids. In chemo-refractory metastatic non-small-cell lung cancer, patients got ipilimumab CTLA-4 blockade together with focal radiation. Notes on this clone: Its antigen is unidentified.

Profiling relied on immunoSEQ multiplex PCR, and the TCRdb table lists in-frame clones only, not all of them. This sample has 81,000 or so clones, with about 85% found just once. The input for sequencing was peripheral blood, taken from a patient treated with radiotherapy plus ipilimumab. The receptor comes from a human donor with non-small cell lung cancer that progressed on radiotherapy plus ipilimumab. The rearrangement links TRBV5-5 to TRBJ1-2, with 9 positions matching TRBD1. CDR3 region: CASNRGHGYTF. The CDR3, as DNA: TGTGCCAGCAACAGGGGGCATGGCTACACCTTC.